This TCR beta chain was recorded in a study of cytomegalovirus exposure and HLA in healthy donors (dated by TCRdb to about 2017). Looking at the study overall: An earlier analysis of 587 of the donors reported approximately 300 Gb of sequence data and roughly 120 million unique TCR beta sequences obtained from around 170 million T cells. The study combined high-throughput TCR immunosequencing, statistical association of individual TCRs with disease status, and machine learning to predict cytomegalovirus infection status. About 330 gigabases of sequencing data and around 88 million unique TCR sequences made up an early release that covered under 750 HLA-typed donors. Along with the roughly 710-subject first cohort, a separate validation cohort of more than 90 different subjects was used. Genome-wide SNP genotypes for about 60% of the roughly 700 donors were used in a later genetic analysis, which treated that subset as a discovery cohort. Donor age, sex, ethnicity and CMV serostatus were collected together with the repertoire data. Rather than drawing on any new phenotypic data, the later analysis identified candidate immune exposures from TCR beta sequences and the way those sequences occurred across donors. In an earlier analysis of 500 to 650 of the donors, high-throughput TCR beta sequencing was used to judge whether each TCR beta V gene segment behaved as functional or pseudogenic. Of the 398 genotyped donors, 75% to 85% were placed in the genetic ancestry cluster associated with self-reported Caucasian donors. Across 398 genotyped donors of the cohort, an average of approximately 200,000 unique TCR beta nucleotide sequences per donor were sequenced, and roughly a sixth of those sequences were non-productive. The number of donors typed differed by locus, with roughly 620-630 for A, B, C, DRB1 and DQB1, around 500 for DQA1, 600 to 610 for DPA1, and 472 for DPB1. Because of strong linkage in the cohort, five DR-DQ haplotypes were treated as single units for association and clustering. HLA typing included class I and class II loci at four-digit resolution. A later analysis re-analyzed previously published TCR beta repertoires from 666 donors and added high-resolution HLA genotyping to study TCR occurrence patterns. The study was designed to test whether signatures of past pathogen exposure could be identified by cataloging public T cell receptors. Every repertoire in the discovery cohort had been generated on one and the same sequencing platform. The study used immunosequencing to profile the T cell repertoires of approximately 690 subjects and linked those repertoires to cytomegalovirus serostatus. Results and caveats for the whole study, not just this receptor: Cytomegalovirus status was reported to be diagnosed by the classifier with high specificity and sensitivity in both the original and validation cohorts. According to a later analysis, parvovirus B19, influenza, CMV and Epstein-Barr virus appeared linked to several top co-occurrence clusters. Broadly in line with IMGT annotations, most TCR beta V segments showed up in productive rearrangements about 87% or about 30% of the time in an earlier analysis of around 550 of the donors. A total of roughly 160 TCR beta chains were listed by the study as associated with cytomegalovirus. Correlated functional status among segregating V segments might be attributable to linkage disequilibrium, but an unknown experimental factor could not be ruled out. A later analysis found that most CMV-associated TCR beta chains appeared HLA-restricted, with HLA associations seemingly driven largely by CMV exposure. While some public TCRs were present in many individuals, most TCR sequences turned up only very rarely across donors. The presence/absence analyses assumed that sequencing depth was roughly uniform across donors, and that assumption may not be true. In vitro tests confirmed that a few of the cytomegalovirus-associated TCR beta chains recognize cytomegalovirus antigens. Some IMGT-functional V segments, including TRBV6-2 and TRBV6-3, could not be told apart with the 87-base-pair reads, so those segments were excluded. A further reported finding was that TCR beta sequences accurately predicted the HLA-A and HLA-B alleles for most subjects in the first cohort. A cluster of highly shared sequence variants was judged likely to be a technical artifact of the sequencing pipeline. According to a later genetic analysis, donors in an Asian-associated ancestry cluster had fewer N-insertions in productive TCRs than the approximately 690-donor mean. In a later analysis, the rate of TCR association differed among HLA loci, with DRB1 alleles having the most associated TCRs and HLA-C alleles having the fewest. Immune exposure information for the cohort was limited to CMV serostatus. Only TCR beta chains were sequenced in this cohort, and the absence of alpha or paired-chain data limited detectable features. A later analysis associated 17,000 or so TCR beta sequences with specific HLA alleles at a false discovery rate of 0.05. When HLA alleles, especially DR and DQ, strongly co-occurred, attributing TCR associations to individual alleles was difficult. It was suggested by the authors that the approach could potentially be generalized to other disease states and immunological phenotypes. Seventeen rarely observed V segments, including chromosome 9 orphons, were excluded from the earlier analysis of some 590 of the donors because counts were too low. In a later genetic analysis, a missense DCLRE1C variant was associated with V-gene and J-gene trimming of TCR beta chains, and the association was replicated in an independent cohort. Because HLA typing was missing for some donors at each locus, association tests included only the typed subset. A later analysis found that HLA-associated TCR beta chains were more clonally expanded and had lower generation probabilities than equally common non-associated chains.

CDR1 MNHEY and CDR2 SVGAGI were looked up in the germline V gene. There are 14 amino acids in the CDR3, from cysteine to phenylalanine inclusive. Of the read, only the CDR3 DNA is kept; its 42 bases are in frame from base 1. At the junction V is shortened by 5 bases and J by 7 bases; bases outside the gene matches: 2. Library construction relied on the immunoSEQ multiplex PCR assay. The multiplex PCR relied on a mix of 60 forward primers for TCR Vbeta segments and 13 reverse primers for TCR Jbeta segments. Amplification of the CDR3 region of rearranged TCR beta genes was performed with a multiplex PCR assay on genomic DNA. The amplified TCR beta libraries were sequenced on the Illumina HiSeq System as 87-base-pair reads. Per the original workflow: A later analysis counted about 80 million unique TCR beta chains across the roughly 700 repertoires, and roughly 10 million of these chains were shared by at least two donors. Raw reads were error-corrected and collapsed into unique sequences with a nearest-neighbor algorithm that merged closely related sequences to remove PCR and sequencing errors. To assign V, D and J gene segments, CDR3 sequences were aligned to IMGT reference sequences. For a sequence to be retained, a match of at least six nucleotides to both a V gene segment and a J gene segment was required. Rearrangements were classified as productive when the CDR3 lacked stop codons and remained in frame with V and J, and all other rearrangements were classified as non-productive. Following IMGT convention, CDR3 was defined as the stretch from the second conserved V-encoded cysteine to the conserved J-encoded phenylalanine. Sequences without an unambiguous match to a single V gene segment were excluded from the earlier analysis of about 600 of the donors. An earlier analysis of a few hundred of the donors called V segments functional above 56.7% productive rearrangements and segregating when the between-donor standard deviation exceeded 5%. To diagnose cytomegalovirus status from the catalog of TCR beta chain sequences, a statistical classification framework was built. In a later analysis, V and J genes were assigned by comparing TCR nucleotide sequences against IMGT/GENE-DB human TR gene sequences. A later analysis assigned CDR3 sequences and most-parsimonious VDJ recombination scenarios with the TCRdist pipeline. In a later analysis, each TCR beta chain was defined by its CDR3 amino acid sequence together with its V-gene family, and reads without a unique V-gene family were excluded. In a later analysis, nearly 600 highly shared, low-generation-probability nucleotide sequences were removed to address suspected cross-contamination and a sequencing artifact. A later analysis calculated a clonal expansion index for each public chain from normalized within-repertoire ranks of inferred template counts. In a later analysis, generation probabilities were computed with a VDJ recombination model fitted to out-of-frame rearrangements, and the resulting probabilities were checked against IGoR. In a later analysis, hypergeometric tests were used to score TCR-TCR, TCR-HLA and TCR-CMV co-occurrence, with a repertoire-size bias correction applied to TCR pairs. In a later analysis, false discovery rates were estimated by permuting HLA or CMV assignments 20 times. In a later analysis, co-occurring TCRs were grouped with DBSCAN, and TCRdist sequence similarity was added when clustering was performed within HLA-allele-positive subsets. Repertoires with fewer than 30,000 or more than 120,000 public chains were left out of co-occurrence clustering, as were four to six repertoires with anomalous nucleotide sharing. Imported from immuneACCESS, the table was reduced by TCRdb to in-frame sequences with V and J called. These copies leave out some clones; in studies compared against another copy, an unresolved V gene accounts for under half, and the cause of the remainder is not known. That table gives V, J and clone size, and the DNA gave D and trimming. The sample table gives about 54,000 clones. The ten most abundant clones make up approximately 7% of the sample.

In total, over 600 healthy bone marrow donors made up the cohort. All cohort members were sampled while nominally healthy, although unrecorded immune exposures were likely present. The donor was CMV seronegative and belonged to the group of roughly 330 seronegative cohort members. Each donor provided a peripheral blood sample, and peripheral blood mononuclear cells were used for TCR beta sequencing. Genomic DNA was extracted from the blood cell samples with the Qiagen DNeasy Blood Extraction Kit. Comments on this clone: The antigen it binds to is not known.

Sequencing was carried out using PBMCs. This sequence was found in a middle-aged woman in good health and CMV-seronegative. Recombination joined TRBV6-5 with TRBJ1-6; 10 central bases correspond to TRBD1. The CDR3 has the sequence CASSKDRGNSPLHF. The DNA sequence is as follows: TGTGCCAGCAGTAAGGACAGGGGGAATTCACCCCTCCACTTT.